A single sample gave rise to the 21 T cell receptor beta chains below, sequenced in a study of T-cell reconstitution after alpha-beta-depleted transplantation in children. Unique molecular identifiers featured in how the TCRbeta library was prepared. TCRdb reprocessed the PCR reads via MiXCR and lists one record per CDR3 protein. Of tens of thousands of distinct CDR3 sequences listed, 4.9% are singletons. Sequencing used PBMCs, mostly from graft donor cells, obtained 180 days after TCRalphabeta/CD19-depleted stem cell transplant. Source of these receptors: a boy under three years old who had a stem cell transplant for acute myeloid leukemia, so the T cells may come from the graft donor.

This clonotype was recorded at least ten times. This chain uses TRBV5-1 with TRBJ2-7; TRBD1 or TRBD2 may be the D gene (5 bases each). Between the trimmed V and J ends, which lost 4 bases and 4 bases, there was a span of 12 bases. The CDR3 is 13 residues long. The germline V gene encodes CDR1 SGHRS and CDR2 YFSETQ. DNA of the CDR3: TGCGCCAGCAGCGATAGGGGACGGTACGAGCAGTACTTC. This translates into CASSDRGRYEQYF.

This clonotype showed up many times. The chain joins TRBV7-9 to TRBJ2-1; D is tentatively TRBD1 or TRBD2 (5 bases each). The germline V and J ends were trimmed by 4 bases and 2 bases, with 15 bases remaining between them. CDR1 and CDR2 (germline): SEHNR, FQNEAQ (reference sequence). The CDR3 has 16 amino acids. CDR3 sequence: CASSWDLDLPYNEQFF. The CDR3 DNA sequence: TGTGCCAGCAGCTGGGACCTCGACCTCCCCTACAATGAGCAGTTCTTC.

This clonotype was picked up many times. The chain carries TRBV27 and TRBJ2-2; 9 bases map to TRBD1. This CDR3 region has 16 residues. Unmatched junction bases numbered 2, after V lost 0 bases and J lost 3 bases. Germline CDR1 MNHEY, CDR2 SMNVEV (reference sequence). Written as DNA, the CDR3 is TGTGCCAGCAGTTTATCGACAGGGGGGTACACCGGGGAGCTGTTTTTT. This codes for CASSLSTGGYTGELFF.

This clonotype was detected many times. The V call is TRBV4-3, the J call TRBJ1-2, with 9 bases lining up with TRBD1. Per the germline V gene, CDR1 is LGHNA and CDR2 is YSLEER. The CDR3 is 14 residues long. V lost 3 bases, J lost 5 bases, and 4 bases stayed unmatched. As DNA, the CDR3 is TGCGCCAGCAGCCAGGGGACAGGGTGGTATGGCTACACCTTC. It is translated as CASSQGTGWYGYTF.

The table lists this clonotype with many counts. The chain employs TRBV20-1 and TRBJ2-3, with D possibly TRBD1 on 6 matching bases. Germline CDR1 reads DFQATT; CDR2 reads SNEGSKA (reference sequence). V lost 5 bases and J 0 bases, leaving 9 bases between the germline ends. The CDR3 runs to 13 residues. The CDR3 sequence: CSALQGSTDTQYF. CDR3 sequence (DNA): TGCAGTGCTTTACAGGGTAGCACAGATACGCAGTATTTT.

The genes are TRBV19 and TRBJ2-5; TRBD2 matches at 9 bases. The V gene's germline CDR1 is LNHDA and CDR2 SQIVND (reference sequence). V lost 3 bases, J lost 1 base, and 6 bases stayed unmatched. The CDR3 spans 16 residues. The CDR3 here is CASSMSLAGLQETQYF. DNA for the CDR3: TGTGCCAGTAGTATGAGCCTAGCGGGGCTCCAAGAGACCCAGTACTTC.

This clonotype was observed many times. The chain carries TRBV7-8 and TRBJ2-7; D ambiguous. CDR1 is SGHVS and CDR2 is FQNEAQ in the germline V gene. Trimming shortened V by 4 bases and J by 5 bases, and 9 bases separated the two germline ends. This CDR3 spans 12 amino acids. The DNA of the CDR3 is TGTGCCAGCAGCTACCTCCGGGACGAGCAGTACGTC. Its translation is CASSYLRDEQYV.

Ten or more counts support this clonotype. This rearrangement joins TRBV7-9 to TRBJ1-5, with 9 bases identical to TRBD1. The CDR3 loop spans 14 amino acids. Germline V gene data show CDR1 as SEHNR and CDR2 as FQNEAQ (reference sequence). Trimming took 5 bases from V and 6 from J; bases not matched to a gene: 5. The CDR3 nucleotides are TGTGCCAGCAGCATGGACAGGGGAGGTCAGCCCCAGCATTTT. Protein: CASSMDRGGQPQHF.

This clonotype was detected many times. The chain couples TRBV5-1 to TRBJ2-1; weak D call: TRBD1 (5 bases). This CDR3 is built from 14 residues. With 0 bases removed from V and 5 bases from J, the gap between germline ends came to 9 bases. CDR1 and CDR2 (germline): SGHRS, YFSETQ. The CDR3 loop is CASSLARANNEQFF. The CDR3 coding sequence is TGCGCCAGCAGCTTGGCCAGGGCAAACAATGAGCAGTTCTTC.

This clonotype was seen ten or more times. The V and J genes are TRBV5-1 and TRBJ1-1; D is perhaps TRBD1 (5 bases). V was cut by 6 bases and J by 4 bases, with 7 bases left in between. There are 11 residues in the CDR3. Germline loops: CDR1 SGHRS, CDR2 YFSETQ. The CDR3, as DNA: TGCGCCAGCAACCAGGGCACTGAAGCTTTCTTT. Translating it yields CASNQGTEAFF. Full variable domain (outside the CDR3, taken from reference TRBV5-1 and TRBJ1-1): KAGVTQTPRYLIKTRGQQVTLSCSPISGHRSVSWYQQTPGQGLQFLFEYFSETQRNKGNFPGRFSGRQFSNSRSEMNVSTLELGDSALYLCASNQGTEAFFGQGTRLTVV.

The CDR3 loop is CAWSPGSGLKTQYF. CDR3 nucleotides: TGTGCCTGGAGCCCCGGCTCAGGGCTCAAGACCCAGTACTTC. The chain combines TRBV30 with TRBJ2-5; possible D gene TRBD1, 5 bases. V lost 3 bases, J lost 6 bases, and 17 bases lay in between. The CDR3 consists of 14 residues. The germline CDR1 and CDR2 sequences are GTSNPN and SVGIG (reference sequence).

This clonotype was picked up many times. This rearrangement joins TRBV6-1 to TRBJ2-4; 7 positions match TRBD1. The CDR3 sequence is 16 residues long. The germline gives CDR1 MNHNS, CDR2 SASEGT. V trimming: 5 bases; J trimming: 7 bases; junction bases outside the gene matches: 14. The CDR3 reads CASSLTGALQVNIQYF. CDR3 sequence (DNA): TGTGCCAGCAGTCTTACAGGGGCCCTTCAGGTGAACATTCAGTACTTC.

This clonotype came up many times. This chain uses TRBV27 with TRBJ2-4, with 7 bases that match TRBD1. J was trimmed by 8 bases and V by 8 bases; bases with no gene match: 6. This CDR3 has 12 residues. Germline V lookup: CDR1 MNHEY, CDR2 SMNVEV (reference sequence). CDR3 loop: CASGDRVDIQYF. The CDR3 DNA reads TGTGCCAGCGGTGACAGGGTGGACATTCAGTACTTC.

This clonotype has a count of ten or more. The CDR3, as DNA: TGTGCCAGCAGCCAGACTAGCGCGGACGAGCAGTACTTC. This encodes CASSQTSADEQYF. The chain recombines TRBV7-6 with TRBJ2-7; 8 bases align to TRBD2. The germline gives CDR1 SGHVS, CDR2 FNYEAQ. V was pared by 5 bases and J by 5 bases, with 5 bases of the junction left unmatched. This CDR3 contains 13 residues.

This clonotype has a count of ten or more. The chain couples TRBV4-1 to TRBJ1-1; D is possibly TRBD1 (6 bases). This CDR3 is 17 amino acids long. Trimming stripped 1 base from V and 4 bases from J, with 19 bases between. Germline values: CDR1 MGHRA, CDR2 YSYEKL. This CDR3 reads CASSQATSQGLGTEAFF. In DNA, the CDR3 is TGCGCCAGCAGCCAAGCTACTAGCCAGGGGTTGGGCACTGAAGCTTTCTTT.

The table lists this clonotype with many counts. J is TRBJ1-6 and V is TRBV5-1; a weak D match, TRBD1 (5 bases). Per the germline V gene, CDR1 is SGHRS and CDR2 is YFSETQ. The CDR3 covers 15 residues. Trimming pared 4 bases from V and 7 bases from J, leaving 15 bases between. The CDR3 loop is CASSTKAGTNSPLHF. The CDR3 region has the DNA TGCGCCAGCAGCACTAAGGCAGGGACGAATTCACCCCTCCACTTT.

The chain uses TRBV18 and TRBJ2-7, with D possibly matching TRBD1 (6 bases). The CDR3 length is 13 residues. Germline assignment: CDR1 KGHSH and CDR2 LQKENI. V was shortened by 3 bases and J by 5 bases, with 11 bases between the two germline ends. The CDR3 DNA reads TGTGCCAGCTCACCGACCACAGGGAACGAGCAGTACGTC. Amino acids: CASSPTTGNEQYV.

This clonotype was recorded many times. A read error may produce the germline difference seen at one junction end. V gene TRBV11-2 combines with J gene TRBJ2-7, with TRBD2 matching over 8 bases. The V gene's germline CDR1 is SGHAT and CDR2 FQNNGV. CDR3 size: 15 residues. This CDR3 reads CASSLERGSVYEQYF. CDR3 nucleotides: TGTGCCAGCAGCCTAGAGCGGGGGTCGGTATACGAGCAGTACTTC.

This clonotype was recorded at least ten times. The genes are TRBV25-1 and TRBJ2-2, with 11 bases identical to TRBD1. J lost 0 bases, V lost 6 bases, and 6 bases had no gene match. The CDR3 is 17 amino acids. Germline CDR1 MGHDK, CDR2 SYGVNS. The CDR3 is CASRGTGGRPNTGELFF. CDR3 nucleotides: TGTGCCAGCAGGGGGACAGGGGGTAGACCGAACACCGGGGAGCTGTTTTTT.

This clonotype was recorded at least ten times. The V gene is TRBV7-6, the J gene TRBJ2-1; unclear D gene. The CDR3 totals 14 residues. CDR1 is SGHVS and CDR2 is FNYEAQ in the germline V gene. With 0 bases removed from V and 8 bases from J, the gap between germline ends came to 11 bases. The CDR3 nucleotides are TGTGCCAGCAGCTTAGCCTCCCCCCCCCATGAGCAGTTCTTC. Amino acid sequence: CASSLASPPHEQFF.

This clonotype was observed a few times. This rearrangement joins TRBV4-3 to TRBJ1-4; D ambiguous. This CDR3 is built from 15 residues. The V end lost 4 bases, the J end lost 0 bases, and 9 bases lay between the germline ends. Germline V lookup: CDR1 LGHNA, CDR2 YSLEER. DNA of the CDR3: TGCGCCAGCAGCCCGGACCCGTCAACTAATGAAAAACTGTTTTTT. It specifies CASSPDPSTNEKLFF.